This is a list of T cell receptor beta chains from one sample in a study of cytomegalovirus exposure and HLA in healthy donors. Sequencing was performed with immunoSEQ multiplex PCR; in TCRdb, only in-frame clones are kept and a portion is missing. The repertoire holds over 100,000 clones, with 65% to 80% as singletons. The specimen sequenced was PBMCs. These receptor sequences come from a female donor in good health and CMV-seronegative. Each CDR3 is given with its conserved first and last residue. Each record gives: D gene, clone size, J gene, V gene, CDR3 protein, CDR3 DNA. D genes are given only for firm matches. Expanded clones get a size class; other rows say once, few or many, or leave the size out.

TRBD2,NA,TRBJ2-5,TRBV28,CASSVIAGDRQETQYF,TGTGCCAGCAGTGTTATAGCGGGGGACCGCCAAGAGACCCAGTACTTC
NA,NA,TRBJ1-1,TRBV5-1,CASSREGTEAFF,TGCGCCAGCAGCCGGGAAGGGACTGAAGCTTTCTTT
NA,NA,TRBJ1-2,TRBV4-2,CASSQVTGGDYGYTF,TGTGCCAGCAGCCAAGTAACGGGGGGAGACTATGGCTACACCTTC
TRBD1,NA,TRBJ1-5,TRBV6-6,CASRATGTSNQPQHF,TGTGCCAGCAGGGCGACAGGGACTAGCAATCAGCCCCAGCATTTT
TRBD1,NA,TRBJ2-1,TRBV7-8,CASSLQGASSYNEQFF,TGTGCCAGCAGCTTGCAGGGGGCAAGCTCCTACAATGAGCAGTTCTTC
TRBD1,NA,TRBJ1-1,TRBV4-1,CAGSLRADRSMDTEAFF,TGCGCCGGCAGCCTTCGGGCGGACAGGTCAATGGACACTGAAGCTTTCTTT
NA,few,TRBJ1-4,TRBV4-1,CASSQGQGHEKLFF,TGCGCCAGCAGCCAAGGTCAGGGGCACGAAAAACTGTTTTTT
TRBD1,NA,TRBJ1-1,TRBV27,CASSPQGGTEAFF,TGTGCCAGCAGTCCTCAGGGGGGAACTGAAGCTTTCTTT
TRBD2,NA,TRBJ2-1,TRBV4-1,CASSPSGGSNEQFF,TGCGCCAGCAGCCCTAGCGGGGGGTCCAATGAGCAGTTCTTC
NA,NA,TRBJ1-2,TRBV6-1,CASSQQVSFHGYTF,TGTGCCAGCAGTCAGCAGGTCTCTTTCCATGGCTACACCTTC
NA,NA,TRBJ2-6,TRBV5-4,CASSLSGANVLTF,TGTGCCAGCAGCTTGTCGGGGGCCAACGTCCTGACTTTC
NA,NA,TRBJ1-3,TRBV7-9,CASSSQGYGNTIYF,TGTGCCAGCAGCTCCCAGGGTTATGGAAACACCATATATTTT
NA,NA,TRBJ1-1,TRBV30,CAWRRQVNTEAFF,TGTGCCTGGAGACGACAAGTGAACACTGAAGCTTTCTTT
NA,NA,TRBJ2-7,TRBV5-4,CASSLGGTLSDEQYF,TGTGCCAGCAGCTTGGGCGGCACCCTCAGCGACGAGCAGTACTTC
NA,NA,TRBJ1-2,TRBV10-1,CASRYPTWYYGYTF,TGCGCCAGCCGGTACCCCACCTGGTACTATGGCTACACCTTC
NA,NA,TRBJ2-1,TRBV13,CASSLERAGVAYNEQFF,TGTGCCAGCAGCTTAGAACGGGCAGGGGTCGCCTACAATGAGCAGTTCTTC
NA,few,TRBJ1-2,TRBV25-1,CASSEGRPYGYTF,TGTGCCAGCAGTGAAGGCAGGCCCTATGGCTACACCTTC
TRBD1,NA,TRBJ1-4,TRBV7-2,CASSPGTGTEKLFF,TGTGCCAGCAGCCCAGGGACAGGGACCGAAAAACTGTTTTTT
NA,NA,TRBJ2-7,TRBV11-2,CASSRGQSSYEQYF,TGTGCCAGCAGCCGAGGACAGAGCTCCTACGAGCAGTACTTC
TRBD2,NA,TRBJ2-3,TRBV19,CASSIIGGSTDTQYF,TGTGCCAGTAGTATTATCGGGGGGAGCACAGATACGCAGTATTTT
TRBD1,once,TRBJ2-2,TRBV27,CAAQGLAGNTGELFF,TGTGCCGCACAGGGGTTGGCAGGGAATACCGGGGAGCTGTTTTTT
NA,NA,TRBJ1-1,TRBV25-1,CASSDRRGDAEAFF,TGTGCCAGCAGTGATAGGCGGGGGGACGCTGAAGCTTTCTTT
TRBD2,NA,TRBJ2-3,TRBV4-2,CASGTSGNTDTQYF,TGTGCCAGCGGTACTAGCGGGAACACAGATACGCAGTATTTT